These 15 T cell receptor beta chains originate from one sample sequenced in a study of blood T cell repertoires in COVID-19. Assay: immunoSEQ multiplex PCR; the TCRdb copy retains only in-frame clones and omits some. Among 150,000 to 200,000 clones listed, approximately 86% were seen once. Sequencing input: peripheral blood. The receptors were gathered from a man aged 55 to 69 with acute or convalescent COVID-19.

CDR3 amino acids: CASSHGLSYEQYF. CDR3 DNA: TGTGCCAGCAGCCACGGTCTTTCCTACGAGCAGTACTTC. The chain links TRBV11-2 to TRBJ2-7; no clear D. Germline V gives CDR1 SGHAT, CDR2 FQNNGV. V dropped 5 bases and J dropped 1 base, with 9 bases sitting between them. The CDR3 runs to 13 residues.

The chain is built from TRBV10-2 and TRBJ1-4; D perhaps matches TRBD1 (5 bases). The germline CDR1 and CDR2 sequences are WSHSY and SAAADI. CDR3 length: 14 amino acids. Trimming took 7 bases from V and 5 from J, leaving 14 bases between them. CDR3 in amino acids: CASKVAGPNEKLFF. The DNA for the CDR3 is TGCGCCAGCAAGGTGGCAGGGCCCAATGAAAAACTGTTTTTT.

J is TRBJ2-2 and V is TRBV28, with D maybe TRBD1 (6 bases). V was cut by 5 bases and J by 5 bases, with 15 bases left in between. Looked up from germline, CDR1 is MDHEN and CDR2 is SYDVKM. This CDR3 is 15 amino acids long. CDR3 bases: TGTGCCAGCAGTCGGGACCCAAGGGGGACCGGGGAGCTGTTTTTT. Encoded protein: CASSRDPRGTGELFF.

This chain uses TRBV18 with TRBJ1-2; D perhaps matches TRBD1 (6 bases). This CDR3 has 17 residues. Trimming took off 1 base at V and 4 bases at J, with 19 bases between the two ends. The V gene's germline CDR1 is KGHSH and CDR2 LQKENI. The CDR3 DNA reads TGTGCCAGCTCACCACTGCTCAGTACTACAGGGATCTATGGCTACACCTTC. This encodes CASSPLLSTTGIYGYTF.

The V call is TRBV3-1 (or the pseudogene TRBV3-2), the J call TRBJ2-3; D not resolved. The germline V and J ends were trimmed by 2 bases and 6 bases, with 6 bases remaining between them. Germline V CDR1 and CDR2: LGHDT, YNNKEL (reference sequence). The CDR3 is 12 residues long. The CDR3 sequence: CASSQLSDTQYF. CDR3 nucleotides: TGTGCCAGCAGCCAATTATCGGATACGCAGTATTTT.

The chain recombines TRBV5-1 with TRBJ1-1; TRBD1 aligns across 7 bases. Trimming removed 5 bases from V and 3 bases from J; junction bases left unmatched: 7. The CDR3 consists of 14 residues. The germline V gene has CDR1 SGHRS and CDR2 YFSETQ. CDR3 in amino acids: CASRFTGAYTEAFF. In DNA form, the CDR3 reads TGCGCCAGCAGGTTCACAGGGGCGTACACTGAAGCTTTCTTT.

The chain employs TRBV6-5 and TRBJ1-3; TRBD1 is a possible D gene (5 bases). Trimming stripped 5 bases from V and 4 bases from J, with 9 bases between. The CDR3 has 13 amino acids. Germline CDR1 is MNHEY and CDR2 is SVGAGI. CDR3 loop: CASSRGDGNTIYF. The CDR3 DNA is TGTGCCAGCAGTCGGGGGGACGGAAACACCATATATTTT.

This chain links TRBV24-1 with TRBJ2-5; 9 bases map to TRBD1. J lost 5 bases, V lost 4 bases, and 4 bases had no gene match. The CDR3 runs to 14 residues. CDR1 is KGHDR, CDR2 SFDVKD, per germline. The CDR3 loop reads CATSDPGQGETQYF. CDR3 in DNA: TGTGCCACCAGTGACCCTGGACAGGGGGAGACCCAGTACTTC.

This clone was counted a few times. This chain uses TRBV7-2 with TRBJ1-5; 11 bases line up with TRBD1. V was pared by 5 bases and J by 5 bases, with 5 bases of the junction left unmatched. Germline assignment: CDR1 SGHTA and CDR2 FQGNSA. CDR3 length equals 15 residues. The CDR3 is CASSARTGGYQPQHF. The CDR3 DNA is TGTGCCAGCAGCGCTCGGACAGGGGGCTATCAGCCCCAGCATTTT.

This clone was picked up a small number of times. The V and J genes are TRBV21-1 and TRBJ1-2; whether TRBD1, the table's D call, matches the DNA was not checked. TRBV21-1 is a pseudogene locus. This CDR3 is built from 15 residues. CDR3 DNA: TGTGCCAGCAGCACTCCTGGACAGGGAGAGTATGGCTACACCTTC. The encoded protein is CASSTPGQGEYGYTF.

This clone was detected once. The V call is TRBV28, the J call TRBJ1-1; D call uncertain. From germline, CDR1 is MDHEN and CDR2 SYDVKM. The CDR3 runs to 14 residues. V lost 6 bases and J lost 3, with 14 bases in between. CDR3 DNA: TGTGCCAGCAGCCCCATGACGAGGGACACTGAAGCTTTCTTT. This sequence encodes CASSPMTRDTEAFF.

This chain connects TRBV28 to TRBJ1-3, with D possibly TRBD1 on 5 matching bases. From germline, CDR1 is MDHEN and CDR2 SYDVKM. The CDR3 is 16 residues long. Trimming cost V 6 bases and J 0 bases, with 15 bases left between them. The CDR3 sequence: CASSPLQETSGNTIYF. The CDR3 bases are TGTGCCAGCAGCCCCCTACAGGAGACCTCTGGAAACACCATATATTTT.

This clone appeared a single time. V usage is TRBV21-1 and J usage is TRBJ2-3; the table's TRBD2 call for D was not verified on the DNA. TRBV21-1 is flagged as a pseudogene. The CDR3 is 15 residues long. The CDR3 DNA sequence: TGTGCCAGCAGCCCCCGGGCGGGAGGGCCAGATACGCAGTATTTT. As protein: CASSPRAGGPDTQYF.

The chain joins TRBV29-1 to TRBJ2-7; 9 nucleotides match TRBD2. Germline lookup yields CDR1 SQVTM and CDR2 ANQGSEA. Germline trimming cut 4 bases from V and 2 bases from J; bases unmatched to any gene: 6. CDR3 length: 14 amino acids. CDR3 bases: TGCAGCGTTGGTTGGCTAGCGGGAACCTACGAGCAGTACTTC. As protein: CSVGWLAGTYEQYF.

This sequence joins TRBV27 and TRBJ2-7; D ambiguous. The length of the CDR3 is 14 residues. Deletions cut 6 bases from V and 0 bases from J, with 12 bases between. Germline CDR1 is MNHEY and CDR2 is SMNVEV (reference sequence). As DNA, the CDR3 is TGTGCCAGCAGCCCCAGGATTAGCTCCTACGAGCAGTACTTC. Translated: CASSPRISSYEQYF.